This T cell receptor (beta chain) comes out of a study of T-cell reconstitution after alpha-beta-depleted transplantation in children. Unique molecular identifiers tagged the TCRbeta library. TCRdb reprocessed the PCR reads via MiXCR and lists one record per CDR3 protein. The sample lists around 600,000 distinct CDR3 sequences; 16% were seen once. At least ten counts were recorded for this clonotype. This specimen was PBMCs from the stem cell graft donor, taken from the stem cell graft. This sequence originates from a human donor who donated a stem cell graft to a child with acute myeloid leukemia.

In DNA, the CDR3 is TGTGCCAGCAGTCCGAACCGGGGGATACTGTTTTTT. Residues: CASSPNRGILFF. The chain combines TRBV12-3 or TRBV12-4 with TRBJ1-4; the D gene is possibly TRBD1 (5 bases). Trimming removed 5 bases from V and 13 bases from J, with 14 bases in between. The CDR3 consists of 12 residues.